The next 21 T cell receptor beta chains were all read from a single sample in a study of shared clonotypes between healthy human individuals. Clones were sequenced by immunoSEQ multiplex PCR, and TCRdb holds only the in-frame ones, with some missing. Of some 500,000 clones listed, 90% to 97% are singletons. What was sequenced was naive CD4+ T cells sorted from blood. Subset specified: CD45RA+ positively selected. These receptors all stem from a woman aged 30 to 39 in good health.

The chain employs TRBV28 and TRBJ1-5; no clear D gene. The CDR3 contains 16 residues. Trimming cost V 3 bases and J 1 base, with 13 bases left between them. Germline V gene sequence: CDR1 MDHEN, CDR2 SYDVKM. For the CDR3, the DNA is TGTGCCAGCAGTTTGTCAGCTCCTACGAGCAATCAGCCCCAGCATTTT. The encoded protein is CASSLSAPTSNQPQHF.

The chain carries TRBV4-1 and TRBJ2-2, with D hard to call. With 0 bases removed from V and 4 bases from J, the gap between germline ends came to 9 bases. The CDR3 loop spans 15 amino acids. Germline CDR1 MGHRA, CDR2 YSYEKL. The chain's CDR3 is CASSQDLQITGELFF. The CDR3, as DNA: TGCGCCAGCAGCCAAGATCTCCAGATCACCGGGGAGCTGTTTTTT.

The CDR3 coding sequence is TGCGCCAGCAGCATCCTGGGGACAGGGAACACCGGGGAGCTGTTTTTT. This codes for CASSILGTGNTGELFF. This chain uses TRBV5-1 with TRBJ2-2, with 8 bases matching TRBD1. Germline CDR1 SGHRS, CDR2 YFSETQ. Trimming took 4 bases from V and 1 from J; bases not matched to a gene: 6. This CDR3 region has 16 residues.

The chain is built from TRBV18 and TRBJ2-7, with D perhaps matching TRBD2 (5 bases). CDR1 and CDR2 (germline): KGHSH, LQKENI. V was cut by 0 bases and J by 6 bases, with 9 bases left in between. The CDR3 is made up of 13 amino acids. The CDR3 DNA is TGTGCCAGCTCACCACCGACGGGGTTCGAGCAGTACTTC. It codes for CASSPPTGFEQYF.

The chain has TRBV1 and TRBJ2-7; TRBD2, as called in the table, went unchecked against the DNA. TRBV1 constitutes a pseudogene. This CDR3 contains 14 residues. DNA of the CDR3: TGCACCAGCAGCTCGACTAGCGGCCCCTACGAGCAGTACTTC. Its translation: CTSSSTSGPYEQYF.

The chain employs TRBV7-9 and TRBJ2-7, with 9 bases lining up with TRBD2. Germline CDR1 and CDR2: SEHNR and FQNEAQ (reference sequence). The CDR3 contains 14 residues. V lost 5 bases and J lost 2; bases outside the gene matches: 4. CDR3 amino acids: CASSASGRTYEQYF. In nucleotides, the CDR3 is TGTGCCAGCAGCGCGAGCGGGAGGACCTACGAGCAGTACTTC.

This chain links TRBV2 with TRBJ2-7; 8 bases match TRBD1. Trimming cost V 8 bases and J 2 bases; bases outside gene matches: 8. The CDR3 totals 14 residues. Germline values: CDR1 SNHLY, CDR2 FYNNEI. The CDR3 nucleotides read TGTGCCAGCTTTCCGGGACAGGCTCCCTACGAGCAGTACTTC. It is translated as CASFPGQAPYEQYF.

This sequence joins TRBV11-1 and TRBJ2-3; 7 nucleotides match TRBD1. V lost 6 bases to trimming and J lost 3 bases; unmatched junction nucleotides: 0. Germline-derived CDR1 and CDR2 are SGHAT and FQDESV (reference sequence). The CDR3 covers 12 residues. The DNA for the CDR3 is TGTGCCAGCAGACAGGGGACAGATACGCAGTATTTT. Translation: CASRQGTDTQYF.

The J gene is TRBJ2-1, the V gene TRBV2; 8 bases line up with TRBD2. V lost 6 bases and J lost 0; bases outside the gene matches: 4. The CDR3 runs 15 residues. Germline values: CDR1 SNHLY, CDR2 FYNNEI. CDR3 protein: CASSPSGSSYNEQFF. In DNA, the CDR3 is TGTGCCAGCAGCCCAAGCGGGAGCTCCTACAATGAGCAGTTCTTC.

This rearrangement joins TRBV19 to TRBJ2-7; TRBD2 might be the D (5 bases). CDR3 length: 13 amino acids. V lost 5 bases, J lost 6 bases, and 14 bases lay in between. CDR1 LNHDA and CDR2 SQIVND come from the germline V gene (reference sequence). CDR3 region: CASSFDGSTEQYF. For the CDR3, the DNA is TGTGCCAGTAGTTTTGATGGGAGTACCGAGCAGTACTTC.

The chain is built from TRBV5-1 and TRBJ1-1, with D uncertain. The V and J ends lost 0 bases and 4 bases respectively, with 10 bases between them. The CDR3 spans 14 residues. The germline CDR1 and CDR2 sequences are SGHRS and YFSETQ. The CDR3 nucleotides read TGCGCCAGCAGCTTGGTTCGGGTGGGCACTGAAGCTTTCTTT. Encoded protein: CASSLVRVGTEAFF.

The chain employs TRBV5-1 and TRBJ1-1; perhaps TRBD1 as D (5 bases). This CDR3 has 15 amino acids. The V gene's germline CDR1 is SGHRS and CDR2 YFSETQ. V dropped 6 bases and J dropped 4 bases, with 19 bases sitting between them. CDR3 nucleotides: TGCGCCAGCATCAAACCTGGGGGGTCTTCCACTGAAGCTTTCTTT. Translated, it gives CASIKPGGSSTEAFF.

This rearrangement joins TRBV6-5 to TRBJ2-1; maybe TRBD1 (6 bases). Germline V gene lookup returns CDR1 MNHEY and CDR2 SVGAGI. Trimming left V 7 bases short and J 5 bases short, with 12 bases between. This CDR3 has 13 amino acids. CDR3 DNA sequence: TGTGCCAGCAAATCACAGGGCCACAATGAGCAGTTCTTC. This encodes CASKSQGHNEQFF.

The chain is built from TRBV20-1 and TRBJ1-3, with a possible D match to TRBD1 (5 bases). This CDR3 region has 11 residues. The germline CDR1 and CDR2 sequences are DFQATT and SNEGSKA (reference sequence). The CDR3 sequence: CSGGSGNTIYF. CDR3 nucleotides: TGCAGCGGGGGATCTGGAAACACCATATATTTT.

The CDR3 loop is CASRRLAGGRNEQFF. As DNA, the CDR3 is TGTGCCAGCAGGCGACTAGCGGGAGGTCGGAATGAGCAGTTCTTC. The rearrangement joins TRBV6-5 to TRBJ2-1; TRBD2 matches at 13 bases. This CDR3 is 15 amino acids long. CDR1 and CDR2 from the germline V gene are MNHEY and SVGAGI. J was trimmed by 7 bases and V by 6 bases; bases with no gene match: 6.

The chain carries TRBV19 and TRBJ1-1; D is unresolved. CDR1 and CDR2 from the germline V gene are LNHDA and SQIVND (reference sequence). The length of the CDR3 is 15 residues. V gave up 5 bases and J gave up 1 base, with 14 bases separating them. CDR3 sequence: CASSEDTNRNTEAFF. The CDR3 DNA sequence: TGTGCCAGTAGTGAAGACACGAATCGGAACACTGAAGCTTTCTTT.

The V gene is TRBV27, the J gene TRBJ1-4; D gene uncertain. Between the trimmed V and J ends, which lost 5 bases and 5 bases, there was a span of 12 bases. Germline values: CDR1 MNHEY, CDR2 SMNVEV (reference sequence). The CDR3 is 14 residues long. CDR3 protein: CASSPRSDNEKLFF. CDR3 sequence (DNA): TGTGCCAGCAGTCCTCGATCAGACAATGAAAAACTGTTTTTT.

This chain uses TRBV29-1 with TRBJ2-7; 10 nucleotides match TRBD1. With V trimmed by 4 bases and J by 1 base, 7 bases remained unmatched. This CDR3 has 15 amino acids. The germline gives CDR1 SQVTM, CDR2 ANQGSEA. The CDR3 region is CSVVGTGATSYEQYF. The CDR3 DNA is TGCAGCGTTGTGGGGACAGGGGCAACATCCTACGAGCAGTACTTC.

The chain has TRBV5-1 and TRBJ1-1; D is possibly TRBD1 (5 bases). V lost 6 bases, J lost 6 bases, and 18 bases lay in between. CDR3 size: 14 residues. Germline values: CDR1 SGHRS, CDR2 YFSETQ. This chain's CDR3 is CASNLGPERAEAFF. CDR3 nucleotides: TGCGCCAGCAATCTGGGGCCCGAGAGGGCTGAAGCTTTCTTT.

The CDR3, as DNA: TGTGCCAGCAGCCCCCCGCTCGGAGGGACTAACTATGGCTACACCTTC. It encodes CASSPPLGGTNYGYTF. This sequence joins TRBV6-6 and TRBJ1-2; no clear D. This CDR3 contains 16 residues. Germline values: CDR1 MNHNY, CDR2 SVGAGI (reference sequence). V was shortened by 6 bases and J by 0 bases, with 17 bases between the two germline ends.

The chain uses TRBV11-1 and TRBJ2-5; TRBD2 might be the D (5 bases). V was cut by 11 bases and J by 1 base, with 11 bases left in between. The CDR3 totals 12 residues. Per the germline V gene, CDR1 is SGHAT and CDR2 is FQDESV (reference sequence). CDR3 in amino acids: CAQHGVQETQYF. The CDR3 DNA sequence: TGTGCCCAGCACGGGGTCCAAGAGACCCAGTACTTC.